The source of this T cell receptor beta chain is a study of blood T cells in healthy people across ages. The wider study: Per every two T cells, about one barcoded beta molecule was captured by template switching.

Concerning this clonotype: What it binds is unknown.

Study findings and constraints: More naive CD4+ cells and higher diversity were found in long-lived than in aged donors.

Sample-barcoded 5' priming and a J-beta primer mix drove a second PCR of roughly 7 to 11 cycles. Using its own MiXCR run on the 5' RACE reads, TCRdb lists one record per CDR3 protein. The sample has 780,000 or so distinct CDR3 sequences, about 61% seen once. The study drew donors from healthy Caucasian individuals in Russia aged about 6 to 95. This CDR3 is built from 14 residues. Trimming took 4 bases from V and 9 from J, leaving 15 bases between them. The V gene's germline CDR1 is KGHDR and CDR2 SFDVKD. The chain carries TRBV24-1 and TRBJ2-1, with a weak D call TRBD1 (5 bases). Sequencing was carried out using blood. The receptor's source is a man aged 35-49 years in good health. The chain's CDR3 is CATSDSSGLFEQFF. CDR3 nucleotides: TGTGCCACCAGTGACTCTTCAGGGTTGTTTGAGCAGTTCTTC.